The 32 T cell receptor beta chains given below trace back to one sample, sequenced in a study of cytomegalovirus exposure and HLA in healthy donors. It was with 60 Vbeta and 13 Jbeta primers that the PCR ran. Profiling relied on immunoSEQ multiplex PCR, and the TCRdb table lists in-frame clones only, not all of them. The profile shows just under 70,000 clones, more than 80% of them singletons. Source material: PBMCs. These receptors came from a human donor in good health.

The rearrangement links TRBV20-1 to TRBJ1-4; D is ambiguous. Trimming removed 4 bases from V and 5 bases from J, with 5 bases in between. Germline CDR1 DFQATT, CDR2 SNEGSKA (reference sequence). The CDR3 is 11 residues long. CDR3 nucleotides: TGCAGTGCTAACAACAATGAAAAACTGTTTTTT. Translating gives CSANNNEKLFF.

This CDR3 is CASSLVVSNTEAFF. The DNA for the CDR3 is TGTGCCAGCAGCTTAGTCGTCAGTAACACTGAAGCTTTCTTT. The chain employs TRBV7-8 and TRBJ1-1; D not resolved. Trimming stripped 1 base from V and 2 bases from J, with 8 bases between. The CDR3 has 14 residues. CDR1 and CDR2 from the germline V gene are SGHVS and FQNEAQ. Drawing the rest from reference TRBV7-8 and TRBJ1-1, the complete variable domain is GAGVSQSPRYKVAKRGQDVALRCDPISGHVSLFWYQQALGQGPEFLTYFQNEAQLDKSGLPSDRFFAERPEGSVSTLKIQRTQQEDSAVYLCASSLVVSNTEAFFGQGTRLTVV.

The J gene is TRBJ2-7, the V gene TRBV6-5; 8 bases are shared with TRBD1. Germline V gene lookup returns CDR1 MNHEY and CDR2 SVGAGI. The ends lost 6 bases at V and 4 bases at J; junction bases unmatched: 2. The CDR3 runs to 12 residues. The CDR3 is CASRTGVYEQYF. The CDR3 region has the DNA TGTGCCAGCAGGACAGGGGTATACGAGCAGTACTTC.

The chain recombines TRBV6-1 with TRBJ1-4, with D maybe TRBD1 (5 bases). With 3 bases removed from V and 5 bases from J, the gap between germline ends came to 10 bases. Germline V gene lookup returns CDR1 MNHNS and CDR2 SASEGT. This CDR3 has 14 residues. The CDR3 sequence is CASSEGGSNEKLFF. CDR3 DNA: TGTGCCAGCAGTGAGGGGGGATCCAATGAAAAACTGTTTTTT.

The chain carries TRBV14 and TRBJ1-3; possibly TRBD1 for D (6 bases). The germline V gene has CDR1 SGHDN and CDR2 FVKESK. The CDR3 totals 16 residues. Trimming cost V 1 base and J 0 bases, with 10 bases left between them. DNA of the CDR3: TGTGCCAGCAGCCAAGGAGACAGGAGCTCTGGAAACACCATATATTTT. The encoded protein is CASSQGDRSSGNTIYF. The full variable domain, in which reference TRBV14 and TRBJ1-3 provide the parts outside the CDR3, is EAGVTQFPSHSVIEKGQTVTLRCDPISGHDNLYWYRRVMGKEIKFLLHFVKESKQDESGMPNNRFLAERTGGTYSTLKVQPAELEDSGVYFCASSQGDRSSGNTIYFGEGSWLTVV.

CDR3: CASSLVIGQGAGETQYF. DNA for the CDR3: TGTGCCAGCAGCTTAGTCATCGGACAGGGGGCAGGAGAGACCCAGTACTTC. The chain recombines TRBV11-2 with TRBJ2-5; 11 bases align to TRBD1. Unmatched junction bases numbered 8, after V lost 1 base and J lost 4 bases. CDR1 is SGHAT, CDR2 FQNNGV, per germline. The CDR3 has 17 residues.

The rearrangement links TRBV7-2 to TRBJ1-1, with D perhaps TRBD1 (6 bases). V shed 1 base and J shed 1 base, with 7 bases lying between them. Germline assignment: CDR1 SGHTA and CDR2 FQGNSA. The CDR3 is 14 residues long. CDR3 nucleotides: TGTGCCAGCAGCTTAGTACAGGGGAACACTGAAGCTTTCTTT. Encoded protein: CASSLVQGNTEAFF. Looking up the rest from reference TRBV7-2 and TRBJ1-1 gives the full variable domain: GAGVSQSPSNKVTEKGKDVELRCDPISGHTALYWYRQSLGQGLEFLIYFQGNSAPDKSGLPSDRFSAERTGGSVSTLTIQRTQQEDSAVYLCASSLVQGNTEAFFGQGTRLTVV.

CDR3 nucleotide sequence: TGTGCCAGCAGACCAGGGTCATTCGGAGATACGCAGTATTTT. Translated, it gives CASRPGSFGDTQYF. The J gene is TRBJ2-3, the V gene TRBV6-5; D is perhaps TRBD1 (5 bases). This CDR3 region has 14 residues. With 6 bases removed from V and 5 bases from J, the gap between germline ends came to 15 bases. Germline V gene data show CDR1 as MNHEY and CDR2 as SVGAGI.

The chain uses TRBV19 and TRBJ2-3, with 8 bases identical to TRBD1. The CDR3 contains 14 residues. V gave up 3 bases and J gave up 1 base; unmatched junction bases: 0. In germline, CDR1 is LNHDA, CDR2 SQIVND (reference sequence). The DNA of the CDR3 is TGTGCCAGTAGTATGACAGGGGGCACAGATACGCAGTATTTT. Protein sequence: CASSMTGGTDTQYF.

The chain couples TRBV2 to TRBJ2-3; TRBD2 might be the D (6 bases). Germline loops: CDR1 SNHLY, CDR2 FYNNEI. The V gene lost 11 bases and the J gene lost 2 bases, with 11 bases spanning the gap. The CDR3 has 12 amino acids. DNA of the CDR3: TGTGCCGGGGCGGGGAACACAGATACGCAGTATTTT. It translates to CAGAGNTDTQYF.

This chain joins TRBV27 and TRBJ1-4; D perhaps matches TRBD1 (6 bases). Trimming left V 5 bases short and J 10 bases short, with 26 bases between. The CDR3 spans 17 residues. CDR1 MNHEY and CDR2 SMNVEV come from the germline V gene (reference sequence). The CDR3 loop is CASSPNLWDKKRRKLFF. The CDR3 nucleotides are TGTGCCAGCAGTCCCAACCTGTGGGACAAGAAGCGGCGAAAACTGTTTTTT.

The chain combines TRBV4-3 with TRBJ2-3; 12 bases fit TRBD2. There are 18 residues in the CDR3. Per germline, CDR1 LGHNA and CDR2 YSLEER. The V gene end was trimmed by 0 bases and the J gene end by 7 bases; junction bases not matched to a gene: 11. The CDR3 DNA sequence: TGCGCCAGCAGCCAAGATCGGCTAGCGGGGGGGGTGGTGAATACGCAGTATTTT. This sequence encodes CASSQDRLAGGVVNTQYF.

V is TRBV2 and J is TRBJ2-1, with D possibly being TRBD1 (6 bases). This CDR3 is built from 10 residues. Trimming removed 7 bases at V and 13 bases at J, with 11 bases between. Germline assignment: CDR1 SNHLY and CDR2 FYNNEI. Written as DNA, the CDR3 is TGTGCCAGCACGGGACACTCACAGTTCTTC. Protein sequence: CASTGHSQFF.

The rearrangement uses TRBV4-1 and TRBJ2-6; possibly TRBD1 for D (6 bases). CDR1 and CDR2 from the germline V gene are MGHRA and YSYEKL. This CDR3 has 17 residues. Trimming took 5 bases from V and 1 from J, leaving 15 bases between them. The DNA for the CDR3 is TGCGCCAGCAGCGCCCGGGACAAAGGTTCTGGGGCCAACGTCCTGACTTTC. Amino acid sequence: CASSARDKGSGANVLTF.

CDR3 nucleotide sequence: TGCGCCAGCAGCTTGGTACTAGGCGGGGAGACCCAGTACTTC. Translating gives CASSLVLGGETQYF. This chain uses TRBV5-1 with TRBJ2-5; a possible D gene is TRBD2 (5 bases). Germline CDR1 SGHRS, CDR2 YFSETQ. CDR3 length: 14 amino acids. V shed 0 bases and J shed 5 bases, with 11 bases lying between them.

The CDR3 region is CASSIGGGIYGYTF. The DNA of the CDR3 is TGTGCCAGTAGTATAGGGGGGGGCATCTATGGCTACACCTTC. This chain uses TRBV19 with TRBJ1-2, with a weak D call TRBD1 (6 bases). Germline values: CDR1 LNHDA, CDR2 SQIVND (reference sequence). The CDR3 consists of 14 residues. Trimming took off 1 base at V and 4 bases at J, with 10 bases between the two ends.

This chain uses TRBV6-1 with TRBJ1-4, with unresolved D. Germline V CDR1 and CDR2: MNHNS, SASEGT. The length of the CDR3 is 15 residues. V gave up 3 bases and J gave up 1 base, with 9 bases separating them. CDR3 loop: CASSDFIETNEKLFF. The CDR3 coding sequence is TGTGCCAGCAGTGATTTTATAGAAACTAATGAAAAACTGTTTTTT.

CDR3 sequence reads: CSVEEGGFSYGYTF. The CDR3 region has the DNA TGCAGCGTTGAGGAAGGAGGGTTCAGCTATGGCTACACCTTC. The chain employs TRBV29-1 and TRBJ1-2; no clear D. V was cut by 3 bases and J by 4 bases, with 15 bases left in between. The germline CDR1 and CDR2 sequences are SQVTM and ANQGSEA. This CDR3 has 14 amino acids.

The rearrangement links TRBV7-2 to TRBJ1-5, with D perhaps matching TRBD1 (6 bases). The CDR3 spans 14 residues. Deletions cut 5 bases from V and 4 bases from J, with 12 bases between. Germline V CDR1 and CDR2: SGHTA, FQGNSA. The CDR3 loop is CASSPQGSNQPQHF. CDR3 coding DNA: TGTGCCAGCAGCCCACAGGGCAGTAATCAGCCCCAGCATTTT.

V gene TRBV7-9 combines with J gene TRBJ1-2; 7 bases line up with TRBD1. Per the germline V gene, CDR1 is SEHNR and CDR2 is FQNEAQ (reference sequence). V trimming: 5 bases; J trimming: 13 bases; junction bases outside the gene matches: 13. The CDR3 length is 13 residues. The CDR3 nucleotides are TGTGCCAGCAGCCTCAATAAAGGGGACAGATGCACCTTC. This codes for CASSLNKGDRCTF.

The V call is TRBV28, the J call TRBJ1-1; perhaps TRBD1 as D (5 bases). The ends were cut back, 8 bases at V and 6 bases at J, with 19 bases in the middle. The CDR3 consists of 14 residues. Looked up from germline, CDR1 is MDHEN and CDR2 is SYDVKM. The CDR3 DNA sequence: TGTGCCAGCCTATGGACCAGGGATAATCCTGAAGCTTTCTTT. Residues: CASLWTRDNPEAFF.

The genes are TRBV11-1 and TRBJ2-7; TRBD2 matches at 8 bases. The CDR3 has 17 amino acids. Germline loops: CDR1 SGHAT, CDR2 FQDESV (reference sequence). V lost 5 bases, J lost 0 bases, and 12 bases stayed unmatched. This chain's CDR3 is CASSLRQAGVSSYEQYF. CDR3 bases: TGTGCCAGCAGCCTAAGACAAGCGGGGGTTAGCTCCTACGAGCAGTACTTC.

The count of this clone is one. V gene TRBV30 combines with J gene TRBJ2-7, with D perhaps TRBD1 (5 bases). CDR3 length equals 11 residues. Trimming took off 5 bases at V and 0 bases at J, with 5 bases between the two ends. Germline V gene sequence: CDR1 GTSNPN, CDR2 SVGIG (reference sequence). The chain's CDR3 is CAWDSSYEQYF. The CDR3 coding sequence is TGTGCCTGGGACAGCTCCTACGAGCAGTACTTC. Based on the CDR3 plus reference TRBV30 and TRBJ2-7, the full variable domain is SQTIHQWPATLVQPVGSPLSLECTVEGTSNPNLYWYRQAAGRGLQLLFYSVGIGQISSEVPQNLSASRPQDRQFILSSKKLLLSDSGFYLCAWDSSYEQYFGPGTRLTVT.

The chain is built from TRBV6-6 and TRBJ2-3; 7 nucleotides line up with TRBD2. Germline V gene data show CDR1 as MNHNY and CDR2 as SVGAGI (reference sequence). This CDR3 contains 15 residues. Trimming removed 0 bases from V and 3 bases from J; junction bases left unmatched: 3. CDR3 nucleotides: TGTGCCAGCAGTTACTCTCGAGCGGGGACAGATACGCAGTATTTT. It yields the protein CASSYSRAGTDTQYF.

V usage is TRBV7-8 and J usage is TRBJ1-2, with D perhaps matching TRBD1 (5 bases). In germline, CDR1 is SGHVS, CDR2 FQNEAQ. V was trimmed by 3 bases and J by 5 bases, leaving 13 bases between them. This CDR3 region has 14 residues. This CDR3 reads CASSFLIGGYGYTF. The CDR3 nucleotides read TGTGCCAGCAGCTTTCTTATCGGGGGGTATGGCTACACCTTC.

This chain uses TRBV5-1 with TRBJ2-3; 7 bases match TRBD2. Germline CDR1 SGHRS, CDR2 YFSETQ. V shed 1 base, J shed 1 base, and the junction held 6 bases outside the gene matches. CDR3 length: 16 amino acids. CDR3: CASSLNSGVGTDTQYF. The CDR3 DNA reads as TGCGCCAGCAGCTTGAACAGCGGGGTCGGCACAGATACGCAGTATTTT.

The chain uses TRBV27 and TRBJ1-4; D gene ambiguous. V lost 6 bases and J lost 0, with 14 bases in between. Germline lookup yields CDR1 MNHEY and CDR2 SMNVEV (reference sequence). The CDR3 contains 16 residues. The CDR3 bases are TGTGCCAGCAGCCCCCGATTCGCGGCAACTAATGAAAAACTGTTTTTT. This translates into CASSPRFAATNEKLFF.

In its sample, this clone was seen once. This rearrangement joins TRBV5-4 to TRBJ1-1; weak D call: TRBD1 (5 bases). The germline V gene encodes CDR1 SGHNT and CDR2 YYREEE (reference sequence). The CDR3 contains 15 residues. V was cut by 2 bases and J by 1 base, with 12 bases left in between. The CDR3 sequence: CASSLNSDRNTEAFF. In DNA, the CDR3 is TGTGCCAGCAGCTTAAATTCTGACAGGAACACTGAAGCTTTCTTT. Combining the CDR3 with reference TRBV5-4 and TRBJ1-1 gives the whole variable domain ETGVTQSPTHLIKTRGQQVTLRCSSQSGHNTVSWYQQALGQGPQFIFQYYREEENGRGNFPPRFSGLQFPNYSSELNVNALELDDSALYLCASSLNSDRNTEAFFGQGTRLTVV.

V and J are TRBV5-1 and TRBJ2-3, with 9 bases aligning to TRBD2. Germline-derived CDR1 and CDR2 are SGHRS and YFSETQ. The CDR3 has 14 residues. J gave up 5 bases and V 4 bases, and 5 bases lay outside the gene matches. This chain's CDR3 is CASSPSGGRDTQYF. In DNA form, the CDR3 reads TGCGCCAGCAGCCCGAGCGGGGGGAGAGATACGCAGTATTTT.

There are a few counts of this clone. The V call is TRBV27, the J call TRBJ1-2, with D unresolved. V was cut by 4 bases and J by 1 base, with 7 bases left in between. This CDR3 is 13 amino acids long. Germline CDR1 MNHEY, CDR2 SMNVEV (reference sequence). CDR3 nucleotides: TGTGCCAGCAGTTCTGTAAATAACTATGGCTACACCTTC. Its protein product is CASSSVNNYGYTF.

The CDR3 bases are TGTGCCAGCAGCTCCTGGGACAGGGGGGTGGCGGATTCACCCCTCCACTTT. This encodes CASSSWDRGVADSPLHF. The chain carries TRBV5-4 and TRBJ1-6; the match to TRBD1 covers 11 bases. V was pared by 3 bases and J by 8 bases, with 10 bases of the junction left unmatched. The CDR3 runs to 17 residues. Germline V lookup: CDR1 SGHNT, CDR2 YYREEE (reference sequence).

This clone appeared a few times. The chain combines TRBV5-6 with TRBJ1-4; unclear D gene. The CDR3 totals 13 residues. Germline V gene lookup returns CDR1 SGHDT and CDR2 YYEEEE. The V gene lost 3 bases and the J gene lost 4 bases, with 7 bases spanning the gap. CDR3 nucleotides: TGTGCCAGCAGCTGGGCAGTTAATGAAAAACTGTTTTTT. Encoded protein: CASSWAVNEKLFF. The full variable domain, with the rest looked up from reference TRBV5-6 and TRBJ1-4, is DAGVTQSPTHLIKTRGQQVTLRCSPKSGHDTVSWYQQALGQGPQFIFQYYEEEERQRGNFPDRFSGHQFPNYSSELNVNALLLGDSALYLCASSWAVNEKLFFGSGTQLSVL.